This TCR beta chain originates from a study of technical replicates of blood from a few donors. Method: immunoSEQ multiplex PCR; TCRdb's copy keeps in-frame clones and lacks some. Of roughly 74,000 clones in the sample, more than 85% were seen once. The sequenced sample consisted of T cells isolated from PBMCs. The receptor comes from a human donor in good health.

The CDR3 is CASSLDRGSNQPQHF. As DNA, the CDR3 is TGTGCCAGTAGTTTGGACAGGGGAAGCAATCAGCCCCAGCATTTT. The chain carries TRBV19 and TRBJ1-5; TRBD1 matches 9 bases. J was trimmed by 1 base and V by 5 bases; bases with no gene match: 3. This CDR3 is 15 amino acids long. In germline, CDR1 is LNHDA, CDR2 SQIVND (reference sequence).